Listed below are T cell receptor beta chains from one sample, sequenced in a study of PD-L1 blockade in urothelial cancer. The assay was immunoSEQ multiplex PCR, and TCRdb's table has in-frame clones only and misses some. The sample consists of about 41,000 clones, 85% of them appearing once. Material: PBMCs, obtained around atezolizumab (anti-PD-L1) treatment. These receptors were obtained from a man aged 65 to 79 with urothelial cancer. Each CDR3 is given with its conserved first and last residue. The D gene is left open where the match is weak. Rows give clone size only sometimes, using once, few, many, or a class for an expanded clone.

v_call	d_call	j_call	clone_size	cdr3_nt	cdr3_aa
TRBV19	NA	TRBJ2-1	NA	TGTGCCAGTAGTAATACAGGGTGGCTCAATGAGCAGTTCTTC	CASSNTGWLNEQFF
TRBV5-5	TRBD1	TRBJ1-2	NA	TGTGCCAGCAGCTCCGGGACAGGGAGCTATGGCTACACCTTC	CASSSGTGSYGYTF
TRBV14	TRBD2	TRBJ2-1	NA	TGTGCCAGCAGCTTCTTAAGACCTAGCGGGAACTCCCTACACAATGAGCAGTTCTTC	CASSFLRPSGNSLHNEQFF
TRBV27	TRBD1	TRBJ2-1	NA	TGTGCCAGCAGTCTCTTGGGACAGGGGAACTACAATGAGCAGTTCTTC	CASSLLGQGNYNEQFF
TRBV28	NA	TRBJ2-7	NA	TGTGCCAGCAGTTTAGAGGTGGGGGGCGGGAGTTCAGGGTTCTCCTCCTACGAGCAGTACTTC	CASSLEVGGGSSGFSSYEQYF
TRBV30	TRBD1	TRBJ2-3	once	TGTGCCTGGACACCCGGGACAGGGGGCAGGACAGATACGCAGTATTTT	CAWTPGTGGRTDTQYF
TRBV28	TRBD1	TRBJ2-7	once	TGTGCCACCGGACAGGGGGTTCCCTACGAGCAGTACTTC	CATGQGVPYEQYF
TRBV7-9	NA	TRBJ2-3	NA	TGTGCCAGCAGCTTAGACGGGGGACAGAGAACGCAGTATTTT	CASSLDGGQRTQYF
TRBV7-9	TRBD2	TRBJ2-2	NA	TGTGCCAGCAGCTTAGGCGGGAGTGGCGGGGAGCTGTTTTTT	CASSLGGSGGELFF
TRBV18	NA	TRBJ1-1	NA	TGTGCCAGCTCTCGAGATGAGAACACTGAAGCTTTCTTT	CASSRDENTEAFF